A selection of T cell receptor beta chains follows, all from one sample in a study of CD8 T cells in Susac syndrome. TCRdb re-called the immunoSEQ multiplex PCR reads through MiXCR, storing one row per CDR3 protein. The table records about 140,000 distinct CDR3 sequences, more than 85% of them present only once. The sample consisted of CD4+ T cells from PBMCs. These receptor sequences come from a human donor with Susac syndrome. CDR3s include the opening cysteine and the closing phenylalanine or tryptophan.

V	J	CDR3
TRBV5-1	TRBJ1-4	CASSLAPINEKLFF
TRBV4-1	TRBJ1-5	CASSQGTARNQPQHF
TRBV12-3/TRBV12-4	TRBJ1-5	CASSKGHLYQPQHF
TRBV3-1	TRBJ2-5	CASSQVRGETQYF
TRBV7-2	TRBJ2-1	CASSSQASGYNEQFF
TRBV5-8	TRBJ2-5	CASSRGTVLQETQYF
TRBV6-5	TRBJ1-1	CASRRTGTGDTEAFF
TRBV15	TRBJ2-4	CATSRDTGQINIQYF
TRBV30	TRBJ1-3	CAWNFGLSSGNTIYF
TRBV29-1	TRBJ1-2	CSVESGLKYGYTF
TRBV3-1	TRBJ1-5	CASSQGTGGMDQPQHF
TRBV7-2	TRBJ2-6	CASSLGHYSGANVLTF
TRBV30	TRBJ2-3	CAWRSHSGTSGGDTDTQYF
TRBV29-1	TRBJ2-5	CSVELRGTQYF
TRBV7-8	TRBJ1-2	CASSLVIGGHGYTF
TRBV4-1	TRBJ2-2	CASSQLNLVANTGELFF
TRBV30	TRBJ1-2	CAWSAGVSYGYTF
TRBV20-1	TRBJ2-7	CSARGDSSYEQYF
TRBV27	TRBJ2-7	CASRRGGTDAGEQYF
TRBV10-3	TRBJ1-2	CAISAGTGGVYGYTF
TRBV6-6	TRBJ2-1	CASNQNRAGRENEQFF
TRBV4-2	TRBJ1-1	CASSQTDLQDTEAFF
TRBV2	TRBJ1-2	CASRRDSGIYYGYTF
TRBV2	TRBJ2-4	CASIFGGGSDIQYF
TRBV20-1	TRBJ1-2	CSATIRDRVYGYTF
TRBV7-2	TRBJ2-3	CASGNRGSTDTQYF
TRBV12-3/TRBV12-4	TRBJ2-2	CASSFQGPLNTGELFF
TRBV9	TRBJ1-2	CASSVDIGGLDGYTF
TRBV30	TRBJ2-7	CAWSLKELAGIYEQYF
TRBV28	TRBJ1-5	CASSWGNQPQHF
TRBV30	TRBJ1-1	CAWRRGARTEAFF
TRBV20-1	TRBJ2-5	CSATAGVQETQYF
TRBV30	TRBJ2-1	CAWSVLRGLQFF
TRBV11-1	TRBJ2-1	CASSWGLAEDEQFF
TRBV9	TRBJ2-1	CASSVGQTNEQFF
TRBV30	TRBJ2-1	CAWSVRGSNEQFF
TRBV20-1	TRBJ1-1	CSAQRGQGNTEAFF
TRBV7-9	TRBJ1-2	CASTQGTGGALGYGYTF